The rows below give T cell receptor beta chains drawn from one sample of a study of blood T cells in healthy people across ages. TCRdb processed the 5' RACE reads anew with MiXCR; each CDR3 protein has one entry. The sample holds around 780,000 distinct CDR3 sequences, roughly 24% seen once. These data were also reused for a study on T cells of mothers and their children.

The specimen was blood. The receptors derive from a boy aged 10-17 years in good health. Both conserved end residues are part of each CDR3. The D gene is left open where the match is weak. Where a row states a size, it is once, few, many or the class of an expanded clone; other rows omit it.

CDR3 length: 12
J gene: TRBJ1-2
D gene: .
V gene: TRBV12-3/TRBV12-4
clone size: many
CDR3 protein: CASSLDGYGYTF
CDR3 DNA: TGTGCCAGCAGTTTGGACGGTTATGGTTACACCTTC

CDR3 length: 13
J gene: TRBJ1-2
D gene: .
V gene: TRBV12-3/TRBV12-4
clone size: .
CDR3 protein: CASRGPGGYGYTF
CDR3 DNA: TGTGCCAGCAGGGGGCCGGGGGGCTATGGCTACACCTTC

CDR3 length: 18
J gene: TRBJ2-6
D gene: .
V gene: TRBV4-2
clone size: .
CDR3 protein: CASSQEAGPLSGANVLTF
CDR3 DNA: TGTGCCAGCAGCCAAGAAGCAGGTCCTCTCTCTGGGGCCAACGTCCTGACTTTC

CDR3 length: 15
J gene: TRBJ2-5
D gene: .
V gene: TRBV28
clone size: few
CDR3 protein: CASSLGQPSQETQYF
CDR3 DNA: TGTGCCAGCAGTTTAGGACAGCCTTCCCAAGAGACCCAGTACTTC

CDR3 length: 14
J gene: TRBJ1-5
D gene: .
V gene: TRBV5-5
clone size: few
CDR3 protein: CASSSGDGNQPQHF
CDR3 DNA: TGTGCCAGCAGCTCCGGGGATGGCAATCAGCCCCAGCATTTT

CDR3 length: 19
J gene: TRBJ2-1
D gene: TRBD2
V gene: TRBV23-1
clone size: many
CDR3 protein: CASSEDGTSGGPTWDEQFF
CDR3 DNA: TGCGCCAGCAGTGAGGATGGGACTAGCGGGGGGCCTACTTGGGATGAGCAGTTCTTC

CDR3 length: 19
J gene: TRBJ2-1
D gene: TRBD2
V gene: TRBV7-6
clone size: few
CDR3 protein: CASSLRTSGGAKQNNEQFF
CDR3 DNA: TGTGCCAGCAGCCTACGGACTAGCGGGGGGGCCAAGCAGAACAATGAGCAGTTCTTC

CDR3 length: 13
J gene: TRBJ2-4
D gene: TRBD1
V gene: TRBV6-2/TRBV6-3
clone size: .
CDR3 protein: CASRNGQGPIQYF
CDR3 DNA: TGTGCCAGCAGAAACGGACAGGGACCCATTCAGTACTTC

CDR3 length: 16
J gene: TRBJ1-1
D gene: TRBD1
V gene: TRBV29-1
clone size: few
CDR3 protein: CSAGGSAGQEPGEAFF
CDR3 DNA: TGCAGCGCCGGAGGCAGTGCCGGACAGGAGCCCGGTGAAGCTTTCTTT

CDR3 length: 13
J gene: TRBJ2-1
D gene: .
V gene: TRBV30
clone size: .
CDR3 protein: CAWSQGLAHEQFF
CDR3 DNA: TGTGCCTGGAGCCAAGGTCTAGCGCATGAGCAGTTCTTC

CDR3 length: 12
J gene: TRBJ2-7
D gene: .
V gene: TRBV13
clone size: .
CDR3 protein: CASSFFSREQYF
CDR3 DNA: TGTGCCAGCAGCTTTTTTTCGCGCGAGCAGTACTTC

CDR3 length: 14
J gene: TRBJ1-1
D gene: .
V gene: TRBV29-1
clone size: .
CDR3 protein: CSVEEGYMNTEAFF
CDR3 DNA: TGCAGCGTTGAAGAAGGCTACATGAACACTGAAGCTTTCTTT

CDR3 length: 14
J gene: TRBJ2-7
D gene: .
V gene: TRBV18
clone size: few
CDR3 protein: CASSPGGTAYEQYF
CDR3 DNA: TGTGCCAGCTCACCCGGCGGGACCGCCTACGAGCAGTACTTC

CDR3 length: 15
J gene: TRBJ1-5
D gene: TRBD1
V gene: TRBV10-3
clone size: .
CDR3 protein: CAISESAGGGQPQHF
CDR3 DNA: TGTGCCATCAGTGAGTCGGCAGGGGGCGGTCAGCCCCAGCATTTT

CDR3 length: 12
J gene: TRBJ1-2
D gene: .
V gene: TRBV19
clone size: .
CDR3 protein: CASRAPAGGYTF
CDR3 DNA: TGTGCCAGTAGAGCCCCGGCGGGCGGCTACACCTTC

CDR3 length: 13
J gene: TRBJ2-1
D gene: TRBD1
V gene: TRBV29-1
clone size: few
CDR3 protein: CSVDRGRDNEQFF
CDR3 DNA: TGCAGCGTGGACAGGGGACGCGACAATGAGCAGTTCTTC

CDR3 length: 16
J gene: TRBJ2-7
D gene: TRBD2
V gene: TRBV6-5
clone size: .
CDR3 protein: CASSYSKGGSSYEQYF
CDR3 DNA: TGTGCCAGCAGTTACTCGAAGGGAGGGAGCTCCTACGAGCAGTACTTC

CDR3 length: 13
J gene: TRBJ2-1
D gene: .
V gene: TRBV20-1
clone size: .
CDR3 protein: CSCGTDTYNEQFF
CDR3 DNA: TGCAGTTGCGGAACGGATACCTACAATGAGCAGTTCTTC

CDR3 length: 13
J gene: TRBJ2-7
D gene: TRBD1
V gene: TRBV6-2/TRBV6-3
clone size: once
CDR3 protein: CASNSGQNYEQYF
CDR3 DNA: TGTGCCAGCAATTCGGGACAGAACTACGAGCAGTACTTC

CDR3 length: 16
J gene: TRBJ1-1
D gene: TRBD1
V gene: TRBV20-1
clone size: few
CDR3 protein: CSARDLIGQVNTEAFF
CDR3 DNA: TGCAGTGCTAGAGATTTAATTGGACAGGTAAACACTGAAGCTTTCTTT

CDR3 length: 14
J gene: TRBJ2-5
D gene: TRBD1
V gene: TRBV7-9
clone size: .
CDR3 protein: CASSYRQGRETQYF
CDR3 DNA: TGTGCCAGCAGCTACCGACAGGGGAGAGAGACCCAGTACTTC

CDR3 length: 14
J gene: TRBJ2-1
D gene: .
V gene: TRBV12-3/TRBV12-4
clone size: few
CDR3 protein: CASSLDRTSIEQFF
CDR3 DNA: TGTGCCAGCAGTTTAGACCGTACGAGCATTGAGCAGTTCTTC

CDR3 length: 14
J gene: TRBJ1-1
D gene: .
V gene: TRBV13
clone size: .
CDR3 protein: CASSLERENTEAFF
CDR3 DNA: TGTGCCAGCAGCTTAGAAAGGGAAAACACTGAAGCTTTCTTT

CDR3 length: 13
J gene: TRBJ2-7
D gene: .
V gene: TRBV15
clone size: few
CDR3 protein: CATSIGTGYEQYF
CDR3 DNA: TGTGCCACCAGCATCGGGACGGGCTACGAGCAGTACTTC

CDR3 length: 12
J gene: TRBJ2-5
D gene: .
V gene: TRBV20-1
clone size: .
CDR3 protein: CSATIQRETQYF
CDR3 DNA: TGCAGTGCTACGATCCAAAGAGAGACCCAGTACTTC

CDR3 length: 15
J gene: TRBJ2-5
D gene: TRBD1
V gene: TRBV11-2
clone size: .
CDR3 protein: CASSPGQGSYGTQYF
CDR3 DNA: TGTGCCAGCAGCCCCGGACAGGGTAGTTATGGGACCCAGTACTTC

CDR3 length: 16
J gene: TRBJ2-2
D gene: TRBD1
V gene: TRBV4-1
clone size: .
CDR3 protein: CASSFRDRANTGELFF
CDR3 DNA: TGCGCCAGCAGCTTCCGGGACAGGGCGAACACCGGGGAGCTGTTTTTT

CDR3 length: 15
J gene: TRBJ1-3
D gene: TRBD1
V gene: TRBV2
clone size: .
CDR3 protein: CASSDTGDSGNTIYF
CDR3 DNA: TGTGCCAGCAGCGACACAGGGGACTCTGGAAACACCATATATTTT

CDR3 length: 14
J gene: TRBJ2-7
D gene: .
V gene: TRBV5-6
clone size: .
CDR3 protein: CASSLRPSAREQYF
CDR3 DNA: TGTGCCAGCAGCTTGCGGCCATCGGCGAGGGAGCAGTACTTC

CDR3 length: 18
J gene: TRBJ2-3
D gene: TRBD2
V gene: TRBV7-3
clone size: few
CDR3 protein: CASSSTGLAGGVTDTQYF
CDR3 DNA: TGTGCCAGCAGCTCCACGGGACTAGCGGGGGGAGTCACAGATACGCAGTATTTT

CDR3 length: 16
J gene: TRBJ2-6
D gene: .
V gene: TRBV27
clone size: .
CDR3 protein: CASSFHGPPRANVLTF
CDR3 DNA: TGTGCCAGCAGTTTCCACGGGCCCCCCCGGGCCAACGTCCTGACTTTC

CDR3 length: 13
J gene: TRBJ2-5
D gene: .
V gene: TRBV29-1
clone size: .
CDR3 protein: CSVQGGQLKTQYF
CDR3 DNA: TGCAGCGTTCAGGGGGGACAACTGAAGACCCAGTACTTC

CDR3 length: 13
J gene: TRBJ1-5
D gene: TRBD1
V gene: TRBV28
clone size: .
CDR3 protein: CASGTVGLNTQHF
CDR3 DNA: TGTGCCAGCGGGACAGTGGGGCTTAACACCCAGCATTTT

CDR3 length: 16
J gene: TRBJ1-4
D gene: .
V gene: TRBV9
clone size: .
CDR3 protein: CASSPTKGGGDEKLFF
CDR3 DNA: TGTGCCAGCAGCCCTACCAAGGGGGGAGGGGATGAAAAACTGTTTTTT

CDR3 length: 13
J gene: TRBJ2-7
D gene: TRBD1
V gene: TRBV20-1
clone size: few
CDR3 protein: CSAGTGTTYEQYF
CDR3 DNA: TGCAGTGCTGGGACAGGCACTACCTACGAGCAGTACTTC

CDR3 length: 15
J gene: TRBJ2-5
D gene: TRBD2
V gene: TRBV9
clone size: many
CDR3 protein: CASSVRTSGQETQYF
CDR3 DNA: TGTGCCAGCAGCGTGCGGACTAGCGGGCAAGAGACCCAGTACTTC

CDR3 length: 14
J gene: TRBJ2-5
D gene: .
V gene: TRBV9
clone size: few
CDR3 protein: CASSAQGGGETQYF
CDR3 DNA: TGTGCCAGCAGCGCCCAGGGGGGGGGAGAGACCCAGTACTTC

CDR3 length: 14
J gene: TRBJ1-4
D gene: .
V gene: TRBV7-9
clone size: .
CDR3 protein: CASVPGQRSEKLSF
CDR3 DNA: TGTGCCAGCGTACCGGGCCAGCGGAGTGAAAAACTGTCTTTT

CDR3 length: 18
J gene: TRBJ2-3
D gene: TRBD2
V gene: TRBV10-3
clone size: .
CDR3 protein: CAISESTSSGASTDTQYF
CDR3 DNA: TGTGCCATCAGTGAGTCAACTTCTAGCGGGGCTAGCACAGATACGCAGTATTTT

CDR3 length: 13
J gene: TRBJ2-7
D gene: .
V gene: TRBV6-1
clone size: few
CDR3 protein: CASGTHGSYEQYF
CDR3 DNA: TGTGCCAGCGGGACCCACGGGTCCTACGAGCAGTACTTC

CDR3 length: 14
J gene: TRBJ2-7
D gene: .
V gene: TRBV11-1
clone size: .
CDR3 protein: CASSTGQGQTEQYF
CDR3 DNA: TGTGCCAGCAGCACCGGACAAGGACAGACCGAGCAGTACTTC

CDR3 length: 14
J gene: TRBJ2-5
D gene: TRBD1
V gene: TRBV20-1
clone size: few
CDR3 protein: CSAPKGTGGETQYF
CDR3 DNA: TGCAGTGCGCCGAAGGGGACAGGGGGAGAGACCCAGTACTTC